Below, 16 T cell receptor beta chains from the same sample are listed, as sequenced in a study of blood T cells in healthy people across ages. With a J-beta primer mix and a sample-barcoded 5' primer, a second PCR ran roughly 6 to 11 cycles. TCRdb reprocessed the 5' RACE reads with MiXCR, giving one entry per CDR3 protein. This sample has about 1,500,000 distinct CDR3 sequences, with 35% to 45% found just once. Sequencing used blood. The receptors originated from a woman aged 18-29 years in good health.

The chain carries TRBV7-2 and TRBJ2-3, with 8 nucleotides matching TRBD1. Germline lookup yields CDR1 SGHTA and CDR2 FQGNSA. The length of the CDR3 is 14 residues. Trimming took 5 bases from V and 6 from J; bases not matched to a gene: 7. CDR3 nucleotide sequence: TGTGCCAGCAGCCAGACAGGGGTCCAGGATACGCAGTATTTT. Protein: CASSQTGVQDTQYF.

This clonotype was recorded a few times. J is TRBJ1-4 and V is TRBV29-1, with a tentative D call TRBD1 (6 bases). This CDR3 region has 13 residues. V shed 3 bases and J shed 10 bases, with 15 bases lying between them. Germline-derived CDR1 and CDR2 are SQVTM and ANQGSEA. The CDR3 spells CSVETGTPGKLFF. The CDR3 DNA is TGCAGCGTTGAGACAGGAACTCCTGGAAAACTGTTTTTT. Together with reference TRBV29-1 and TRBJ1-4, the CDR3 gives the full variable domain: SAVISQKPSRDICQRGTSLTIQCQVDSQVTMMFWYRQQPGQSLTLIATANQGSEATYESGFVIDKFPISRPNLTFSTLTVSNMSPEDSSIYLCSVETGTPGKLFFGSGTQLSVL.

The chain recombines TRBV6-1 with TRBJ1-5, with a tentative D call TRBD1 (6 bases). The CDR3 spans 15 residues. From germline, CDR1 is MNHNS and CDR2 SASEGT. V lost 4 bases and J lost 5, with 15 bases in between. The CDR3 loop reads CASSGNDRFDQPQHF. The CDR3 DNA is TGTGCCAGCAGTGGAAATGACAGGTTTGATCAGCCCCAGCATTTT.

The rearrangement uses TRBV29-1 and TRBJ2-1, with 8 bases fitting TRBD2. After removal of 2 bases from V and 0 bases from J, the junction contained 12 bases not matched to a gene. This CDR3 contains 18 residues. Germline lookup yields CDR1 SQVTM and CDR2 ANQGSEA. CDR3 residues: CSVELYGRARLSYNEQFF. CDR3 DNA sequence: TGCAGCGTTGAATTGTACGGGAGGGCCCGCCTCTCCTACAATGAGCAGTTCTTC.

The rearrangement uses TRBV20-1 and TRBJ1-4; the D is unclear. Trimming removed 6 bases at V and 5 bases at J, with 4 bases between. The CDR3 covers 10 residues. Germline loops: CDR1 DFQATT, CDR2 SNEGSKA (reference sequence). CDR3 coding DNA: TGCAGTGCCTTGAATGAAAAACTGTTTTTT. Protein: CSALNEKLFF.

This clonotype was observed a few times. V is TRBV12-5 and J is TRBJ1-2; TRBD1 matches at 7 bases. Germline V gene lookup returns CDR1 LGHNT and CDR2 FRNRAP. This CDR3 has 15 residues. J was trimmed by 2 bases and V by 3 bases; bases with no gene match: 6. The CDR3 reads CASGFPPQGNYGYTF. The CDR3 nucleotides read TGTGCTAGTGGTTTCCCCCCACAGGGGAACTATGGCTACACCTTC.

The V gene is TRBV20-1, the J gene TRBJ2-7; a weak D match, TRBD1 (5 bases). The tail of the sequence fits TRBJ2-5 better, so the J call may be wrong. This CDR3 is 12 amino acids long. Germline-derived CDR1 and CDR2 are DFQATT and SNEGSKA (reference sequence). This CDR3 is CSANLRVETQYF. The CDR3 nucleotides read TGCAGTGCTAACCTCAGGGTCGAGACCCAGTACTTC.

This clonotype has at least ten counts. The chain uses TRBV29-1 and TRBJ1-2; D is undetermined. Trimming removed 0 bases from V and 4 bases from J, with 6 bases in between. Looked up from germline, CDR1 is SQVTM and CDR2 is ANQGSEA. This CDR3 comprises 12 residues. The CDR3 DNA reads as TGCAGCGTTGAAGATGTGGTCTATGGCTACACCTTC. Translated, it gives CSVEDVVYGYTF.

This clonotype was counted many times. The chain combines TRBV25-1 with TRBJ2-5, with no clear D. Germline V gene lookup returns CDR1 MGHDK and CDR2 SYGVNS. The CDR3 is made up of 12 amino acids. Trimming stripped 5 bases from V and 5 bases from J, with 9 bases between. In DNA, the CDR3 is TGTGCCAGCAGTCCGACGTCGGAGACCCAGTACTTC. It yields the protein CASSPTSETQYF.

This clonotype was seen a few times. The rearrangement links TRBV20-1 to TRBJ2-7, with D tentatively TRBD1 (6 bases). Trimming shortened V by 0 bases and J by 0 bases, and 9 bases separated the two germline ends. Per germline, CDR1 DFQATT and CDR2 SNEGSKA (reference sequence). The CDR3 totals 14 residues. The CDR3 bases are TGCAGTGCTAGAGACCCGGGACACTCCTACGAGCAGTACTTC. Translation gives CSARDPGHSYEQYF.

This clonotype was observed a handful of times. This sequence joins TRBV20-1 and TRBJ2-3; D tentatively fits TRBD1 or TRBD2 (5 bases each). Germline-derived CDR1 and CDR2 are DFQATT and SNEGSKA (reference sequence). The CDR3 is 17 amino acids. Deletions cut 0 bases from V and 0 bases from J, with 16 bases between. The CDR3 DNA reads as TGCAGTGCTAGAGATTCGGGGCCTCGTGCTAGCACAGATACGCAGTATTTT. As protein: CSARDSGPRASTDTQYF.

This clonotype was detected a few times. The chain carries TRBV4-1 and TRBJ1-2; D may be TRBD1 (5 bases). Germline V gene data show CDR1 as MGHRA and CDR2 as YSYEKL. V lost 4 bases to trimming and J lost 0 bases, with 15 bases between them. This CDR3 spans 16 amino acids. CDR3 in amino acids: CASSLSRDDSNYGYTF. The CDR3 nucleotides read TGCGCCAGCAGCCTCTCCCGGGACGACTCTAACTATGGCTACACCTTC.

The chain has TRBV24-1 and TRBJ2-5; D gene uncertain. Trimming removed 2 bases at V and 11 bases at J, with 17 bases between. CDR3 length: 14 amino acids. The V gene's germline CDR1 is KGHDR and CDR2 SFDVKD. CDR3 nucleotides: TGTGCCACCAGTGATTCGGGCTCCTACAATGAGCAGTACTTC. As protein: CATSDSGSYNEQYF.

This clonotype was counted a few times. The CDR3 sequence is CASSPGLGSNEQFF. The CDR3 nucleotides are TGTGCCAGCAGCCCGGGACTAGGGTCCAATGAGCAGTTCTTC. The chain combines TRBV7-2 with TRBJ2-1; TRBD2 matches 8 bases. This CDR3 contains 14 residues. Looked up from germline, CDR1 is SGHTA and CDR2 is FQGNSA. With V trimmed by 5 bases and J by 6 bases, 6 bases remained unmatched.

There are a few counts of this clonotype. The chain carries TRBV7-3 and TRBJ2-1, with 8 positions matching TRBD2. CDR1 is SGHTA, CDR2 FQGTGA, per germline. CDR3 length: 15 residues. The ends lost 3 bases at V and 5 bases at J; junction bases unmatched: 6. The CDR3, as DNA: TGTGCCAGCAGCTTCGTTGGCGGGGGGCACAATGAGCAGTTCTTC. Translated: CASSFVGGGHNEQFF.

This clonotype showed up just a few times. V usage is TRBV7-9 and J usage is TRBJ2-7; D possibly corresponds to TRBD1 (6 bases). Per the germline V gene, CDR1 is SEHNR and CDR2 is FQNEAQ (reference sequence). V lost 6 bases to trimming and J lost 2 bases, with 14 bases between them. The CDR3 is 14 residues long. CDR3 nucleotides: TGTGCCAGCAGACCCACAGGGCCCACCTACGAGCAGTACTTC. Its translation: CASRPTGPTYEQYF.